The 18 T cell receptor beta chains below come from one sample, sequenced in a study of vaccination and CD4 T cells after COVID-19. Treatment here: approximately 11-day PBMC culture with coronavirus spike peptide pools or control peptides (ViraFEST assay). Sequencing of the DNA from cultured CD4+ T cells was carried out with the Oncomine TCR Beta short-read assay. Using its own MiXCR run on the PCR reads, TCRdb lists one record per CDR3 protein. The profile shows under 20,000 distinct CDR3 sequences, roughly 55% of them singletons. No antigen is known for these receptors. Material: CD4+ T cells from blood, cultured in vitro, obtained before SARS-CoV-2 vaccination. These receptor sequences come from a human donor who had recovered from COVID-19.

This clonotype appeared a single time. This chain uses TRBV28 with TRBJ2-3, with 8 bases that match TRBD2. V trimming: 4 bases; J trimming: 7 bases; junction bases outside the gene matches: 10. The germline gives CDR1 MDHEN, CDR2 SYDVKM. This CDR3 region has 15 residues. CDR3 in amino acids: CASSSPGGARNTQYF. The CDR3 DNA sequence: TGTGCCAGCAGTTCCCCGGGAGGGGCGAGGAATACGCAGTATTTT.

This chain joins TRBV20-1 and TRBJ1-3; D remains ambiguous. Germline-derived CDR1 and CDR2 are DFQATT and SNEGSKA (reference sequence). The CDR3 extends over 16 amino acids. Trimming cost V 0 bases and J 0 bases, with 12 bases left between them. DNA for the CDR3: TGCAGTGCTAGAGATCCCTATAGCCACTCTGGAAACACCATATATTTT. This translates into CSARDPYSHSGNTIYF.

The chain employs TRBV12-3 or TRBV12-4 and TRBJ2-7; 7 nucleotides align to TRBD1. This CDR3 is 15 amino acids long. V lost 4 bases to trimming and J lost 2 bases; unmatched junction nucleotides: 8. CDR3 loop: CASSYRGPGTYEQYF. DNA of the CDR3: TGTGCCAGCAGTTACAGGGGTCCGGGCACCTACGAGCAGTACTTC.

This clonotype was seen once. This chain joins TRBV11-2 and TRBJ2-2; 8 bases match TRBD1. Trimming removed 6 bases from V and 0 bases from J; junction bases left unmatched: 6. Germline V gene data show CDR1 as SGHAT and CDR2 as FQNNGV. This CDR3 contains 16 residues. DNA of the CDR3: TGTGCCAGCAGTTCATGGACAGGGCCGAACACCGGGGAGCTGTTTTTT. Translation gives CASSSWTGPNTGELFF.

The genes are TRBV6-1 and TRBJ1-1, with D uncertain. CDR3 length equals 15 residues. The V end was cut by 7 bases, the J end by 5 bases, with 20 bases between. Germline V gives CDR1 MNHNS, CDR2 SASEGT. The CDR3 sequence: CASTLRSVGETEAFF. The CDR3 region has the DNA TGTGCCAGCACCCTCCGCTCCGTCGGGGAGACTGAAGCTTTCTTT.

The chain carries TRBV28 and TRBJ2-4; 10 bases match TRBD1. Looked up from germline, CDR1 is MDHEN and CDR2 is SYDVKM. Unmatched junction bases numbered 6, after V lost 5 bases and J lost 5 bases. This CDR3 is 15 amino acids long. The CDR3 region is CASSGAGTGENIQYF. The CDR3 bases are TGTGCCAGCAGTGGCGCCGGGACAGGGGAAAACATTCAGTACTTC.

The V and J genes are TRBV7-2 and TRBJ1-5; the D is unclear. CDR1 and CDR2 from the germline V gene are SGHTA and FQGNSA. Deletions cut 2 bases from V and 1 base from J, with 12 bases between. This CDR3 region has 16 residues. In DNA form, the CDR3 reads TGTGCCAGCAGCTTATCTGGAGGGTACAGCAATCAGCCCCAGCATTTT. It translates to CASSLSGGYSNQPQHF. The whole variable domain, remainder taken from reference TRBV7-2 and TRBJ1-5, is GAGVSQSPSNKVTEKGKDVELRCDPISGHTALYWYRQSLGQGLEFLIYFQGNSAPDKSGLPSDRFSAERTGGSVSTLTIQRTQQEDSAVYLCASSLSGGYSNQPQHFGDGTRLSIL.

A few counts support this clonotype. The V and J genes are TRBV20-1 and TRBJ1-1; TRBD1 might be the D (5 bases). The CDR3 loop spans 15 amino acids. Per the germline V gene, CDR1 is DFQATT and CDR2 is SNEGSKA (reference sequence). V was trimmed by 1 base and J by 0 bases, leaving 12 bases between them. Written as DNA, the CDR3 is TGCAGTGCTAGAGCCCCAGGGAAACTGAACACTGAAGCTTTCTTT. Encoded protein: CSARAPGKLNTEAFF.

The chain is built from TRBV20-1 and TRBJ2-1, with TRBD2 identical over 14 bases. CDR1 DFQATT and CDR2 SNEGSKA come from the germline V gene (reference sequence). V lost 0 bases to trimming and J lost 8 bases; unmatched junction nucleotides: 9. The CDR3 loop spans 17 amino acids. In DNA form, the CDR3 reads TGCAGTGCTAGAGATTCGACTAGCGGGAGGGAGGTCCATGAGCAGTTCTTC. Translation gives CSARDSTSGREVHEQFF.

The rearrangement uses TRBV10-3 and TRBJ1-1, with unresolved D. Trimming removed 10 bases from V and 4 bases from J, with 16 bases in between. This CDR3 has 13 residues. From germline, CDR1 is ENHRY and CDR2 SYGVKD. CDR3 amino acids: CASGSRGSTEAFF. The CDR3 DNA reads TGTGCCAGCGGATCACGTGGGAGCACTGAAGCTTTCTTT.

This clonotype has just a few counts. The chain uses TRBV19 and TRBJ1-1; the match to TRBD1 covers 10 bases. The V segment lost 5 bases and the J segment 1 base; nucleotides outside the gene matches: 4. Germline values: CDR1 LNHDA, CDR2 SQIVND (reference sequence). The CDR3 totals 15 residues. CDR3 nucleotides: TGTGCCAGTAGTGACGACAGGGGGCCGAACACTGAAGCTTTCTTT. Amino acids: CASSDDRGPNTEAFF.

This clonotype turned up a few times. The V call is TRBV27, the J call TRBJ1-6; D is undetermined. V shed 3 bases and J shed 3 bases, with 3 bases lying between them. The germline V gene encodes CDR1 MNHEY and CDR2 SMNVEV (reference sequence). The CDR3 length is 13 residues. The chain's CDR3 is CASSLRYNSPLHF. CDR3 nucleotide sequence: TGTGCCAGCAGTTTGCGCTATAATTCACCCCTCCACTTT.

The chain joins TRBV12-3 or TRBV12-4 to TRBJ1-1; tentative D call: TRBD1 (6 bases). The CDR3 runs 13 residues. The V and J ends lost 3 bases and 10 bases respectively, with 15 bases between them. The CDR3 DNA sequence: TGTGCCAGCAGTTTGAAGAGGGGGGGGCGAGCTTTCTTT. Its translation: CASSLKRGGRAFF.

The chain carries TRBV28 and TRBJ1-5; no clear D. V lost 6 bases and J 4 bases, leaving 10 bases between the germline ends. The germline CDR1 and CDR2 sequences are MDHEN and SYDVKM. This CDR3 region has 13 residues. CDR3 amino acids: CASSRLGNQPQHF. In DNA form, the CDR3 reads TGTGCCAGCAGCAGATTGGGGAATCAGCCCCAGCATTTT.

There are a few counts of this clonotype. The chain joins TRBV24-1 to TRBJ2-5, with D perhaps assigned TRBD1 or TRBD2 (6 bases each). The CDR3 extends over 19 amino acids. CDR1 KGHDR and CDR2 SFDVKD come from the germline V gene. The V end was cut by 2 bases, the J end by 3 bases, with 24 bases between. Written as DNA, the CDR3 is TGTGCCACCAGTGATTCTCGGGAAGGGGGGAGGTACCAGGAAGAGACCCAGTACTTC. It codes for CATSDSREGGRYQEETQYF.

The chain is built from TRBV6-4 and TRBJ2-1; 8 bases are shared with TRBD2. With 4 bases clipped from V and 7 bases from J, the junction kept 12 bases outside the gene matches. This CDR3 is 16 amino acids long. CDR1 is MRHNA, CDR2 SNTAGT, per germline. CDR3 sequence: CASSVLSGSSFNEQFF. The CDR3 nucleotides read TGTGCCAGCAGTGTGTTGAGCGGGAGTAGTTTTAATGAGCAGTTCTTC.

This clonotype came up a few times. The chain links TRBV6-2 or TRBV6-3 to TRBJ2-7; 7 bases line up with TRBD1. After removal of 10 bases from V and 6 bases from J, the junction contained 15 bases not matched to a gene. Germline lookup yields CDR1 MNHEY and CDR2 SVGEGT. The CDR3 has 14 amino acids. Here the CDR3 DNA reads TGTGCCACCACCCGATCGACAGGGAATGGCGAGCAGTACTTC. It translates to CATTRSTGNGEQYF.

The table lists this clonotype with a few counts. The rearrangement links TRBV5-4 to TRBJ2-5, with 14 nucleotides matching TRBD2. The V gene's germline CDR1 is SGHNT and CDR2 YYREEE (reference sequence). The CDR3 covers 17 residues. V lost 4 bases, J lost 4 bases, and 9 bases stayed unmatched. The CDR3 DNA is TGTGCCAGCAGCCCCGGGACTAGCGGGAGACCGTCAGAGACCCAGTACTTC. Protein product: CASSPGTSGRPSETQYF.